Listed below are T cell receptor beta chains from one sample, sequenced in a study of blood T cell repertoires in COVID-19. Clones were sequenced by immunoSEQ multiplex PCR, and TCRdb holds only the in-frame ones, with some missing. This table has about 20,000 clones, 91% appearing once. Input material: peripheral blood. These receptor sequences come from a man between 65 and 85 years old with active COVID-19. CDR3s include the opening cysteine and the closing phenylalanine or tryptophan. Fields, in order: clone size, V gene, J gene, D gene, CDR3 length, CDR3 protein, CDR3 DNA. The D gene is left open where the match is weak. Expanded clones are given a class, and other clones once, few, many or no size at all.

clone size: -; V gene: TRBV6-2/TRBV6-3; J gene: TRBJ1-1; D gene: TRBD1; CDR3 length: 16; CDR3 protein: CASSYGTAIMNTEAFF; CDR3 DNA: TGTGCCAGCAGTTACGGGACAGCGATCATGAACACTGAAGCTTTCTTT
clone size: -; V gene: TRBV5-1; J gene: TRBJ2-5; D gene: -; CDR3 length: 13; CDR3 protein: CASSLQHQETQYF; CDR3 DNA: TGCGCCAGCAGCTTACAGCACCAAGAGACCCAGTACTTC
clone size: -; V gene: TRBV28; J gene: TRBJ1-5; D gene: -; CDR3 length: 15; CDR3 protein: CASSRQARAHQPQHF; CDR3 DNA: TGTGCCAGCAGTCGACAGGCGAGGGCACATCAGCCCCAGCATTTT
clone size: -; V gene: TRBV6-1; J gene: TRBJ1-5; D gene: TRBD1; CDR3 length: 19; CDR3 protein: CASSDLQRLGTGGVQPQHF; CDR3 DNA: TGTGCCAGCAGTGACTTACAACGCCTGGGGACAGGGGGCGTTCAGCCCCAGCATTTT
clone size: -; V gene: TRBV6-5; J gene: TRBJ2-1; D gene: TRBD1; CDR3 length: 15; CDR3 protein: CASRSTTGYYNEQFF; CDR3 DNA: TGTGCCAGCAGGTCCACGACAGGGTATTACAATGAGCAGTTCTTC
clone size: -; V gene: TRBV28; J gene: TRBJ1-2; D gene: -; CDR3 length: 15; CDR3 protein: CASSLWGGWNYGYTF; CDR3 DNA: TGTGCCAGCAGTTTATGGGGGGGGTGGAACTATGGCTACACCTTC
clone size: -; V gene: TRBV7-9; J gene: TRBJ2-7; D gene: -; CDR3 length: 15; CDR3 protein: CASSPRAGAYNEQYF; CDR3 DNA: TGTGCCAGCAGCCCCCGAGCAGGGGCCTACAACGAGCAGTACTTC
clone size: -; V gene: TRBV28; J gene: TRBJ2-7; D gene: TRBD1; CDR3 length: 13; CDR3 protein: CASSTPGTGAQYF; CDR3 DNA: TGTGCCAGCTCAACCCCCGGGACAGGGGCGCAGTACTTC
clone size: -; V gene: TRBV3-1/TRBV3-2; J gene: TRBJ2-1; D gene: TRBD2; CDR3 length: 15; CDR3 protein: CASSHPGGSYNEQFF; CDR3 DNA: TGTGCCAGCAGCCATCCGGGAGGGTCCTACAATGAGCAGTTCTTC
clone size: -; V gene: TRBV19; J gene: TRBJ2-1; D gene: TRBD2; CDR3 length: 14; CDR3 protein: CASSIDRASGMQFF; CDR3 DNA: TGTGCCAGTAGTATAGATCGAGCTAGCGGAATGCAGTTCTTC
clone size: -; V gene: TRBV6-2/TRBV6-3; J gene: TRBJ2-7; D gene: -; CDR3 length: 16; CDR3 protein: CASSPLGRAPTEEQYF; CDR3 DNA: TGTGCCAGCAGTCCCCTAGGCAGGGCCCCGACGGAGGAGCAGTACTTC
clone size: -; V gene: TRBV4-3; J gene: TRBJ2-3; D gene: -; CDR3 length: 16; CDR3 protein: CASSQDLERDTDTQYF; CDR3 DNA: TGCGCCAGCAGCCAAGATCTGGAGAGGGACACAGATACGCAGTATTTT
clone size: -; V gene: TRBV5-1; J gene: TRBJ2-7; D gene: TRBD1; CDR3 length: 16; CDR3 protein: CASSVAGTGGADEQYF; CDR3 DNA: TGCGCCAGCAGCGTAGCCGGGACAGGGGGCGCGGACGAGCAGTACTTC
clone size: -; V gene: TRBV4-1; J gene: TRBJ1-6; D gene: -; CDR3 length: 18; CDR3 protein: CASSQSPTAQALGSPLHF; CDR3 DNA: TGCGCCAGCAGCCAATCCCCCACGGCCCAGGCGCTTGGTTCACCCCTCCACTTT
clone size: -; V gene: TRBV30; J gene: TRBJ1-6; D gene: TRBD1; CDR3 length: 15; CDR3 protein: CAWSSTGGTASPLHF; CDR3 DNA: TGTGCCTGGAGTAGCACAGGGGGGACTGCTTCACCCCTCCACTTT
clone size: -; V gene: TRBV7-8; J gene: TRBJ1-1; D gene: TRBD1; CDR3 length: 13; CDR3 protein: CASSTTGETEAFF; CDR3 DNA: TGTGCCAGCAGCACTACAGGGGAGACTGAAGCTTTCTTT
clone size: -; V gene: TRBV30; J gene: TRBJ2-2; D gene: TRBD1; CDR3 length: 14; CDR3 protein: CAWSRDRRTGELFF; CDR3 DNA: TGTGCCTGGAGTCGGGACAGGCGCACCGGGGAGCTGTTTTTT
clone size: -; V gene: TRBV3-1/TRBV3-2; J gene: TRBJ2-1; D gene: -; CDR3 length: 12; CDR3 protein: CASSQPTSRAFF; CDR3 DNA: TGTGCCAGCAGCCAGCCAACTAGTCGGGCGTTCTTC
clone size: -; V gene: TRBV21-1; J gene: TRBJ1-1; D gene: -; CDR3 length: 13; CDR3 protein: CASSTGDGTEAFF; CDR3 DNA: TGTGCCAGCAGCACGGGGGACGGGACTGAAGCTTTCTTT
clone size: -; V gene: TRBV5-1; J gene: TRBJ1-2; D gene: TRBD1; CDR3 length: 14; CDR3 protein: CASSPGDRGLGYTF; CDR3 DNA: TGCGCCAGCAGCCCTGGGGACAGGGGGTTAGGCTACACCTTC
clone size: -; V gene: TRBV6-2/TRBV6-3; J gene: TRBJ2-2; D gene: TRBD1; CDR3 length: 15; CDR3 protein: CASSGAGGFTGELFF; CDR3 DNA: TGTGCCAGCAGTGGGGCAGGGGGCTTCACCGGGGAGCTGTTTTTT
clone size: -; V gene: TRBV5-1; J gene: TRBJ2-1; D gene: -; CDR3 length: 16; CDR3 protein: CASSLQGTTLHNEQFF; CDR3 DNA: TGCGCCAGCAGCTTGCAGGGGACGACTCTACACAATGAGCAGTTCTTC
clone size: once; V gene: TRBV24-1; J gene: TRBJ2-3; D gene: TRBD2; CDR3 length: 19; CDR3 protein: CATSDFGGVGGTSTDTQYF; CDR3 DNA: TGTGCCACCAGTGATTTCGGGGGGGTCGGCGGGACCTCCACAGATACGCAGTATTTT
clone size: -; V gene: TRBV28; J gene: TRBJ1-1; D gene: -; CDR3 length: 14; CDR3 protein: CASSLAQRNTEAFF; CDR3 DNA: TGTGCCAGCAGTTTAGCACAGAGAAACACTGAAGCTTTCTTT
clone size: -; V gene: TRBV9; J gene: TRBJ2-1; D gene: TRBD2; CDR3 length: 17; CDR3 protein: CASSVRGLAGAGNEQFF; CDR3 DNA: TGTGCCAGCAGCGTAAGGGGACTAGCGGGGGCGGGAAATGAGCAGTTCTTC
clone size: -; V gene: TRBV5-6; J gene: TRBJ2-1; D gene: TRBD2; CDR3 length: 15; CDR3 protein: CASSPASGVYNEQFF; CDR3 DNA: TGTGCCAGCAGCCCGGCTAGCGGGGTCTACAATGAGCAGTTCTTC
clone size: -; V gene: TRBV2; J gene: TRBJ1-1; D gene: -; CDR3 length: 11; CDR3 protein: CASSPGIEAFF; CDR3 DNA: TGTGCCAGCAGTCCAGGGATTGAAGCTTTCTTT
clone size: -; V gene: TRBV11-1; J gene: TRBJ2-7; D gene: TRBD1; CDR3 length: 12; CDR3 protein: CASSRDRDEQYF; CDR3 DNA: TGTGCCAGCAGCCGGGACAGGGACGAGCAGTACTTC
clone size: -; V gene: TRBV7-7; J gene: TRBJ2-3; D gene: -; CDR3 length: 15; CDR3 protein: CASSPANSLTDTQYF; CDR3 DNA: TGTGCCAGCAGCCCCGCAAACTCTCTCACAGATACGCAGTATTTT
clone size: -; V gene: TRBV9; J gene: TRBJ2-7; D gene: -; CDR3 length: 14; CDR3 protein: CASSVGQSSYEQYF; CDR3 DNA: TGTGCCAGCAGCGTAGGACAGAGCTCCTACGAGCAGTACTTC
clone size: -; V gene: TRBV9; J gene: TRBJ2-2; D gene: -; CDR3 length: 12; CDR3 protein: CASSVGLGELFF; CDR3 DNA: TGTGCCAGCAGCGTAGGTCTCGGGGAGCTGTTTTTT
clone size: -; V gene: TRBV7-9; J gene: TRBJ2-1; D gene: TRBD1; CDR3 length: 19; CDR3 protein: CASSQLPGQGASNPQGQFF; CDR3 DNA: TGTGCCAGCAGCCAGCTGCCGGGACAGGGGGCGTCAAACCCGCAAGGGCAGTTCTTC
clone size: -; V gene: TRBV30; J gene: TRBJ1-1; D gene: -; CDR3 length: 13; CDR3 protein: CAWSGGLSTEAFF; CDR3 DNA: TGTGCCTGGAGTGGGGGCCTGAGCACTGAAGCTTTCTTT
clone size: once; V gene: TRBV27; J gene: TRBJ1-2; D gene: TRBD1; CDR3 length: 12; CDR3 protein: CATGQGNYGYTF; CDR3 DNA: TGTGCCACCGGACAGGGGAACTATGGCTACACCTTC
clone size: -; V gene: TRBV29-1; J gene: TRBJ2-1; D gene: -; CDR3 length: 13; CDR3 protein: CSVEAGLYNEQFF; CDR3 DNA: TGCAGCGTTGAAGCGGGACTTTACAATGAGCAGTTCTTC
clone size: -; V gene: TRBV27; J gene: TRBJ2-3; D gene: -; CDR3 length: 16; CDR3 protein: CASSPHRTAGPDTQYF; CDR3 DNA: TGTGCCAGCAGTCCTCATCGGACAGCCGGGCCAGATACGCAGTATTTT
clone size: -; V gene: TRBV6-2/TRBV6-3; J gene: TRBJ2-7; D gene: TRBD1; CDR3 length: 15; CDR3 protein: CASSYLGTGIYEQYF; CDR3 DNA: TGTGCCAGCAGTTACTTAGGGACAGGGATCTACGAGCAGTACTTC
clone size: -; V gene: TRBV7-9; J gene: TRBJ2-3; D gene: -; CDR3 length: 13; CDR3 protein: CASTGDSTDTQYF; CDR3 DNA: TGTGCCAGCACAGGAGATAGCACAGATACGCAGTATTTT
clone size: -; V gene: TRBV25-1; J gene: TRBJ1-3; D gene: -; CDR3 length: 18; CDR3 protein: CASSGGKAGPSSGNTIYF; CDR3 DNA: TGTGCCAGCAGTGGAGGCAAGGCGGGCCCTAGCTCTGGAAACACCATATATTTT
clone size: -; V gene: TRBV6-6; J gene: TRBJ2-5; D gene: -; CDR3 length: 18; CDR3 protein: CASSPTPGLPGRQETQYF; CDR3 DNA: TGTGCCAGCAGTCCGACCCCGGGACTCCCTGGGCGCCAAGAGACCCAGTACTTC
clone size: -; V gene: TRBV18; J gene: TRBJ2-7; D gene: -; CDR3 length: 13; CDR3 protein: CASSPGQFYEQYF; CDR3 DNA: TGTGCCAGCTCACCAGGACAATTCTACGAGCAGTACTTC
clone size: -; V gene: TRBV19; J gene: TRBJ1-2; D gene: -; CDR3 length: 13; CDR3 protein: CASRLNANYGYTF; CDR3 DNA: TGTGCCAGTAGGCTAAACGCTAACTATGGCTACACCTTC
clone size: few; V gene: TRBV28; J gene: TRBJ2-7; D gene: TRBD1; CDR3 length: 15; CDR3 protein: CASSLLGTGVYEQYF; CDR3 DNA: TGTGCCAGCAGCCTGCTAGGGACAGGGGTCTACGAGCAGTACTTC
clone size: -; V gene: TRBV5-1; J gene: TRBJ2-3; D gene: TRBD2; CDR3 length: 16; CDR3 protein: CASSPGLASSTDTQYF; CDR3 DNA: TGCGCCAGCAGCCCGGGACTAGCTTCTAGCACAGATACGCAGTATTTT
clone size: -; V gene: TRBV30; J gene: TRBJ1-4; D gene: TRBD1; CDR3 length: 14; CDR3 protein: CAWLRQGGNEKLFF; CDR3 DNA: TGTGCCTGGCTCAGACAGGGGGGGAATGAAAAACTGTTTTTT
clone size: once; V gene: TRBV19; J gene: TRBJ1-5; D gene: -; CDR3 length: 16; CDR3 protein: CASRRRAGDSNQPQHF; CDR3 DNA: TGTGCCAGTAGGCGCCGGGCGGGGGATAGCAATCAGCCCCAGCATTTT
clone size: -; V gene: TRBV7-2; J gene: TRBJ2-3; D gene: -; CDR3 length: 15; CDR3 protein: CASSLEGVGTDTQYF; CDR3 DNA: TGTGCCAGCAGCTTAGAAGGGGTCGGCACAGATACGCAGTATTTT
clone size: -; V gene: TRBV6-5; J gene: TRBJ2-3; D gene: TRBD2; CDR3 length: 14; CDR3 protein: CASKTSGSTDTQYF; CDR3 DNA: TGTGCCAGCAAAACTAGCGGTAGCACAGATACGCAGTATTTT
clone size: -; V gene: TRBV27; J gene: TRBJ2-7; D gene: TRBD2; CDR3 length: 13; CDR3 protein: CASSSGTTSMLYF; CDR3 DNA: TGTGCCAGCAGTAGCGGGACTACCTCGATGCTGTACTTC